The TCR beta chain described here comes from a study of human T cells and chemical hapten exposure. Study-level points and caveats: The number of TCRs over 1 in 1000 frequency stayed unchanged after DPC.

Indicated time point: pre-sensitization, week 0. Sample treatment: therapeutic diphenylcyclopropenone sensitization with weekly scalp DPC. Details on this clonotype: Its target is not known.

TCRdb itself ran the RACE reads through MiXCR, one entry per CDR3 protein. The sample has under 200,000 distinct CDR3 sequences, 25% to 35% seen once. The CDR3 is 14 amino acids. V was pared by 5 bases and J by 1 base, with 4 bases of the junction left unmatched. The V gene's germline CDR1 is DFQATT and CDR2 SNEGSKA (reference sequence). The source material was whole blood, sampled in connection with sensitization to the hapten diphenylcyclopropenone (DPC). The chain combines TRBV20-1 with TRBJ2-3; 9 bases match TRBD2. The TCR originated in a woman in her 30s with alopecia areata. Some clones in this sample may be carry-over from other donors' samples. CDR3: CSARVAGGTDTQYF. The CDR3 nucleotides read TGCAGTGCTCGAGTAGCGGGAGGCACAGATACGCAGTATTTT.